This T cell receptor beta chain originates from a study of human T cells and chemical hapten exposure. Study as a whole: Patients were given diphenylcyclopropenone on the scalp weekly across the approximately 25-week study.

Germline-derived CDR1 and CDR2 are DFQATT and SNEGSKA (reference sequence). Trimming pared 4 bases from V and 0 bases from J, leaving 10 bases between. This CDR3 has 13 amino acids. Study findings and constraints: Unchanged with DPC sensitization were TCRs above 1 in 1000 frequency.

Comments on this clonotype: Its antigen remains unknown.

Time point noted: patch test 3, about 24 weeks after DPC sensitization. Noted treatment: therapeutic diphenylcyclopropenone sensitization with weekly scalp DPC. Researchers extracted total RNA from unfractionated whole blood. TCRdb redid the calling of the RACE reads with MiXCR, one entry per CDR3 protein. This sample yields about 39,000 distinct CDR3 sequences, of which over 9.5% are seen a single time; about 2.3% belongs to the top ten. The clonotype was recovered from a woman aged 40-49 years with alopecia areata. Some clones in this sample may be carry-over from other donors' samples. The chain uses TRBV20-1 and TRBJ2-7; D possibly corresponds to TRBD1 (5 bases). The sequenced sample was whole blood, obtained in connection with sensitization to the hapten diphenylcyclopropenone (DPC). The CDR3 region is CSAKDILSYEQYF. CDR3 DNA: TGCAGTGCTAAGGACATCCTCTCCTACGAGCAGTACTTC.